The rows below give T cell receptor beta chains drawn from one sample of a study of blood T cell repertoires in COVID-19. TCRdb keeps only in-frame clones here, not all; method: immunoSEQ multiplex PCR. The sample has 270,000 or so clones; roughly 88% are singletons. Sequenced material: peripheral blood. The receptors stem from a woman aged 25-40 years with active or convalescent COVID-19. The CDR3 runs from the conserved cysteine through the conserved F or W. The D gene is left open where the match is weak. Expanded clones are given a class, and other clones once, few, many or no size at all.

V	D	J	size	DNA	CDR3
TRBV2	TRBD1	TRBJ1-6	-	TGTGCCAGCAGGCCGACAGGGGAGAATAATTCACCCCTCCACTTT	CASRPTGENNSPLHF
TRBV6-6	TRBD1	TRBJ2-5	-	TGTGCCAGCAGTTACGGGCCAGGGGGAGAGACCCAGTACTTC	CASSYGPGGETQYF
TRBV6-6	-	TRBJ1-1	-	TGTGCCAGCAGTTACTGGGGACTGAGGGAAGCTTTCTTT	CASSYWGLREAFF
TRBV6-5	-	TRBJ1-1	once	TGTGCCAGCAGTTACGGGGGGACGAACACTGAAGCTTTCTTT	CASSYGGTNTEAFF
TRBV6-5	-	TRBJ1-1	once	TGTGCCAGCAACCACAGGGTGGATTCCACTGAAGCTTTCTTT	CASNHRVDSTEAFF
TRBV3-1/TRBV3-2	-	TRBJ1-1	-	TGTGCCAGCAGCCCCTCCGGGCGAGGGGAAGCTTTCTTT	CASSPSGRGEAFF
TRBV19	-	TRBJ1-6	-	TGTGCCTCAGGCCAGGGCGGTTCACCCCTCCACTTT	CASGQGGSPLHF
TRBV3-1/TRBV3-2	TRBD1	TRBJ1-3	few	TGTGCCAGCAGCGGGGACAGATTAGGAAACACCATATATTTT	CASSGDRLGNTIYF
TRBV3-1/TRBV3-2	-	TRBJ2-6	-	TGTGCCAGCAGCCGGGGGATCAGGGGAACCCAGCCTGGGGCCAACGTCCTGACTTTC	CASSRGIRGTQPGANVLTF
TRBV2	TRBD2	TRBJ2-1	-	TGTGCCAGCAGTGGACCTAGCGGGGGGAAGCATGAGCAGTTCTTC	CASSGPSGGKHEQFF
TRBV19	-	TRBJ2-6	-	TGTGCCAGTGGAGAGTCTGGGGCCAACGTCCTGACTTTC	CASGESGANVLTF
TRBV6-2/TRBV6-3	TRBD2	TRBJ2-7	-	TGTGCCAGCAGTTGGACTAGCGGGGAGTACGAGCAGTACTTC	CASSWTSGEYEQYF
TRBV4-3	-	TRBJ2-2	-	TGCGCCAGCAGCCAAGTTGCCCAGGGGGGCACCGGGGAGCTGTTTTTT	CASSQVAQGGTGELFF
TRBV9	-	TRBJ1-2	-	TGTGCCAGCAGCCCTCGGTCCCCCCAAATCCATGGCTACACCTTC	CASSPRSPQIHGYTF
TRBV10-1	-	TRBJ1-5	-	TGCGCCAGCGGCAGGGATATTTACCAGCCCCAGCATTTT	CASGRDIYQPQHF
TRBV19	-	TRBJ1-5	-	TGTGCCAGTAGTGGGGGGTTTAGCAATCAGCCCCAGCATTTT	CASSGGFSNQPQHF
TRBV27	TRBD1	TRBJ1-2	once	TGTGCCAGCAGACCTCAGGGGGCAGTTGGTGGCTACACCTTC	CASRPQGAVGGYTF
TRBV9	-	TRBJ1-2	-	TGTGCCAGCAGCGTAGCTGGCAGAACTAACTATGGCTACACCTTC	CASSVAGRTNYGYTF
TRBV3-1/TRBV3-2	TRBD2	TRBJ2-3	-	TGTGCCAGCAGCCTGGGACTATCCACAGATACGCAGTATTTT	CASSLGLSTDTQYF
TRBV30	-	TRBJ1-6	few	TGTGCCTGGAGTGTAAGGGGGATCTATAATTCACCCCTCCACTTT	CAWSVRGIYNSPLHF
TRBV6-5	-	TRBJ1-2	-	TGTGCCAGCAGTTTTCGGACGGGACACGGCTACACCTTC	CASSFRTGHGYTF
TRBV6-5	TRBD2	TRBJ2-3	-	TGTGCCAGCAGTAGGCTAGCGGGGGGGGATGTGCAGTATTTT	CASSRLAGGDVQYF